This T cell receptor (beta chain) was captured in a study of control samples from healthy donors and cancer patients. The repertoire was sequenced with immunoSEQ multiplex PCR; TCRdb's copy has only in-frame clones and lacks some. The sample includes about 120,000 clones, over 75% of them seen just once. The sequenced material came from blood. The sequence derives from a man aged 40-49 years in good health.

The CDR3, as DNA: TGTGCCAGCAGTAGAGGGGAAATATATAATTCACCCCTCCACTTT. Protein: CASSRGEIYNSPLHF. V is TRBV6-6 and J is TRBJ1-6, with a tentative D call TRBD1 (5 bases). Trimming shortened V by 5 bases and J by 4 bases, and 12 bases separated the two germline ends. The CDR3 extends over 15 amino acids. CDR1 is MNHNY and CDR2 is SVGAGI in the germline V gene (reference sequence).